This record looks at one T cell receptor (beta chain) sequence and its context. What it recognizes is unknown. The PCR made use of 60 Vbeta and 13 Jbeta primers. Original processing methods: There were about 80 million unique TCR beta chains by a later count, and about 11 million of them were shared. The assay was immunoSEQ multiplex PCR, and TCRdb's table has in-frame clones only and misses some. V and J calls and clone size come straight from that table; D and trimming were deduced from the DNA. The data show about 120,000 clones, with roughly 72% seen just once and around 4.2% held by the top ten. This specimen comes from a study of cytomegalovirus exposure and HLA in healthy donors. The overall study: A prior study identified 117 million unique TCR beta sequences from roughly 180 million T cells.

Broader study findings: Associated with cytomegalovirus, according to the listing, were fewer than 200 TCR beta chains.

V lost 7 bases, J lost 3 bases, and 11 bases stayed unmatched. Germline values: CDR1 GTSNPN, CDR2 SVGIG (reference sequence). The CDR3 is 14 residues long. The receptor comes from a woman in her thirties or forties in good health and CMV-seropositive. This chain connects TRBV30 to TRBJ1-2, with 7 positions matching TRBD1. The specimen sequenced was PBMCs. CDR3 coding DNA: TGTGCCTTTAAGAACAGGGGCCCCGACTATGGCTACACCTTC. It encodes CAFKNRGPDYGYTF.